The 12 T cell receptor beta chains presented below share a single source sample, sequenced in a study of cytomegalovirus exposure and HLA in healthy donors. The PCR ran on 60 Vbeta and 13 Jbeta primers. Produced via immunoSEQ multiplex PCR; TCRdb's table is partial and in-frame only. The data contain about 150,000 clones, around 84% of them singletons. Sequencing was performed on PBMCs. These receptors were obtained from a man between 50 and 59 years old in good health and CMV-seropositive.

In this sample, this clone turned up once. This chain uses TRBV6-5 with TRBJ1-2, with 10 positions matching TRBD1. Germline V CDR1 and CDR2: MNHEY, SVGAGI. The J segment lost 8 bases and the V segment lost 11 bases, leaving 11 bases of the junction unmatched. This CDR3 is 13 amino acids long. The CDR3 DNA reads TGTGCCGCTCGACAGGGGGCAACGAGAGGCTACACCTTC. This codes for CAARQGATRGYTF.

In this sample, this clone turned up a few times. The rearrangement links TRBV27 to TRBJ1-2; 10 bases map to TRBD1. The CDR3 runs 13 residues. Germline CDR1 and CDR2: MNHEY and SMNVEV (reference sequence). V shed 6 bases and J 6 bases; nucleotides not matched to a gene: 4. The CDR3 DNA reads TGTGCCAGCAGCAAGACAGGGGGCGATGGCTACACCTTC. This gives the protein CASSKTGGDGYTF.

V and J are TRBV9 and TRBJ2-1, with D unresolved. Germline V gene lookup returns CDR1 SGDLS and CDR2 YYNGEE. V dropped 2 bases and J dropped 4 bases, with 4 bases sitting between them. The CDR3 sequence is 12 residues long. The CDR3 DNA reads TGTGCCAGCAGCGTGTCATACAATGAGCAGTTCTTC. Translating it yields CASSVSYNEQFF.

The chain combines TRBV6-1 with TRBJ2-2, with D uncertain. The V gene lost 2 bases and the J gene lost 7 bases, with 14 bases spanning the gap. CDR3 length: 15 amino acids. CDR1 MNHNS and CDR2 SASEGT come from the germline V gene. The CDR3 DNA sequence: TGTGCCAGCAGTGAACCGCAGATGTCTCGCGGGGAGCTGTTTTTT. It translates to CASSEPQMSRGELFF.

The gene calls are TRBV5-1 and TRBJ2-1, with D possibly TRBD1 on 5 matching bases. V was trimmed by 0 bases and J by 3 bases, leaving 13 bases between them. The CDR3 totals 16 residues. Germline CDR1 is SGHRS and CDR2 is YFSETQ. CDR3 amino acids: CASSLDPSGHYNEQFF. In nucleotides, the CDR3 is TGCGCCAGCAGCTTGGACCCCAGTGGACACTACAATGAGCAGTTCTTC.

The gene calls are TRBV2 and TRBJ2-5; no definite D call. The last part of the DNA fits TRBJ2-7 better; the J call may be wrong. The CDR3 totals 14 residues. Germline V gene sequence: CDR1 SNHLY, CDR2 FYNNEI. CDR3 bases: TGTGCCAGCAGTATCCAGGAGTTTGACTACGAGCAGTACTTC. It encodes CASSIQEFDYEQYF.

The CDR3 nucleotides are TGTGCCAGCAGAGCCAACCCGGGGTCGAGCAATCAGCCCCAGCATTTT. Amino acid sequence: CASRANPGSSNQPQHF. The rearrangement links TRBV2 to TRBJ1-5; D remains ambiguous. V dropped 6 bases and J dropped 1 base, with 16 bases sitting between them. From germline, CDR1 is SNHLY and CDR2 FYNNEI. There are 16 residues in the CDR3.

The chain couples TRBV6-1 to TRBJ1-5; TRBD1 aligns across 9 bases. Trimming cost V 5 bases and J 3 bases; bases outside gene matches: 5. Germline V gene sequence: CDR1 MNHNS, CDR2 SASEGT. The CDR3 has 15 amino acids. The CDR3 here is CASSFDRGVNQPQHF. As DNA, the CDR3 is TGTGCCAGCAGTTTCGACAGGGGGGTCAATCAGCCCCAGCATTTT.

The chain has TRBV27 and TRBJ2-1; 8 positions match TRBD2. The V gene's germline CDR1 is MNHEY and CDR2 SMNVEV (reference sequence). V was pared by 4 bases and J by 0 bases, with 8 bases of the junction left unmatched. The CDR3 has 17 residues. The CDR3 DNA reads as TGTGCCAGCAGTTCCCAGACTAGCGCGAGCTCCTACAATGAGCAGTTCTTC. This sequence encodes CASSSQTSASSYNEQFF.

The V gene is TRBV7-9, the J gene TRBJ1-1; 9 bases are shared with TRBD1. CDR1 and CDR2 from the germline V gene are SEHNR and FQNEAQ (reference sequence). The CDR3 sequence is 14 residues long. The V segment lost 5 bases and the J segment 5 bases; nucleotides outside the gene matches: 6. The CDR3 is CASSPGTGRTEAFF. CDR3 coding DNA: TGTGCCAGCAGCCCCGGGACAGGGAGGACTGAAGCTTTCTTT.

The chain couples TRBV18 to TRBJ1-4; TRBD1 matches at 10 bases. V lost 5 bases, J lost 5 bases, and 11 bases stayed unmatched. This CDR3 comprises 17 residues. In germline, CDR1 is KGHSH, CDR2 LQKENI. CDR3 sequence: CASSDRGRILLNEKLFF. The CDR3 nucleotides read TGTGCCAGCTCAGACAGGGGGCGGATACTACTAAATGAAAAACTGTTTTTT.

The V gene is TRBV6-5, the J gene TRBJ1-2; D perhaps matches TRBD1 (6 bases). This CDR3 is built from 15 residues. Germline V gene sequence: CDR1 MNHEY, CDR2 SVGAGI. V was shortened by 4 bases and J by 4 bases, with 16 bases between the two germline ends. CDR3 in DNA: TGTGCCAGCAGTTCACTCCGGGGGGCGGGCTATGGCTACACCTTC. Protein product: CASSSLRGAGYGYTF.